The rows below give T cell receptor beta chains drawn from one sample of a study of T cell changes during pregnancy in multiple sclerosis. The assay was immunoSEQ multiplex PCR, and TCRdb's table has in-frame clones only and misses some. The repertoire holds around 95,000 clones, with approximately 95% as singletons. Sequencing used peripheral blood, obtained after pregnancy. Source of these receptors: a female donor in good health, enrolled as a control in a pregnancy study. The CDR3 runs from the conserved cysteine through the conserved F or W. D genes are given only for firm matches. Size is omitted from some rows. Given values are once, few, many or a class for expanded clones.

V gene: TRBV6-9
J gene: TRBJ1-3
D gene: NA
clone size: NA
CDR3 DNA: TGTGCCAGCAGCTTACCGACTACTCTCGGAAACACCATATATTTT
CDR3 protein: CASSLPTTLGNTIYF

V gene: TRBV6-5
J gene: TRBJ2-7
D gene: NA
clone size: NA
CDR3 DNA: TGTGCCAGCAGTTACGGGACACCTCGAAGCGAGCAGTACTTC
CDR3 protein: CASSYGTPRSEQYF

V gene: TRBV27
J gene: TRBJ2-7
D gene: NA
clone size: NA
CDR3 DNA: TGTGCCAGCAGCCACCGGGACTCGCGGCACGAGCAGTACTTC
CDR3 protein: CASSHRDSRHEQYF

V gene: TRBV5-1
J gene: TRBJ2-6
D gene: NA
clone size: NA
CDR3 DNA: TGCGCCAGCAGCTCGGGGATTTATACTGGGGCCAACGTCCTGACTTTC
CDR3 protein: CASSSGIYTGANVLTF

V gene: TRBV4-1
J gene: TRBJ2-3
D gene: TRBD2
clone size: NA
CDR3 DNA: TGCGCCAGCAGCATCCCTGGCGGGAGGAGGTCGGATACGCAGTATTTT
CDR3 protein: CASSIPGGRRSDTQYF

V gene: TRBV5-5
J gene: TRBJ2-7
D gene: TRBD1
clone size: once
CDR3 DNA: TGTGCCAGCAGGTCGGGACAGGGGGTTATCACCTACGAGCAGTACTTC
CDR3 protein: CASRSGQGVITYEQYF

V gene: TRBV7-9
J gene: TRBJ1-1
D gene: TRBD1
clone size: NA
CDR3 DNA: TGTGCCAGCAGCGCCACCCCCGTGGGACAGTTGAACACTGAAGCTTTCTTT
CDR3 protein: CASSATPVGQLNTEAFF

V gene: TRBV6-5
J gene: TRBJ2-3
D gene: NA
clone size: NA
CDR3 DNA: TGTGCCAGCAGTTACTTAAGGACAACAGATACGCAGTATTTT
CDR3 protein: CASSYLRTTDTQYF

V gene: TRBV29-1
J gene: TRBJ1-1
D gene: NA
clone size: NA
CDR3 DNA: TGCAGCGTTGTAGGTCGGGAAGGGGGCACTGAAGCTTTCTTT
CDR3 protein: CSVVGREGGTEAFF

V gene: TRBV27
J gene: TRBJ1-1
D gene: NA
clone size: NA
CDR3 DNA: TGTGCCAGCAGTTTACTTACAGGGTTCACTGAAGCTTTCTTT
CDR3 protein: CASSLLTGFTEAFF

V gene: TRBV2
J gene: TRBJ2-7
D gene: TRBD2
clone size: NA
CDR3 DNA: TGTGCCAGCAGTGAACTAGCGGGCTACGAGCAGTACTTC
CDR3 protein: CASSELAGYEQYF

V gene: TRBV4-1
J gene: TRBJ2-2
D gene: TRBD2
clone size: NA
CDR3 DNA: TGCGCCAGCAGCCAAGTAGCGGGTGGCTTAAACACCGGGGAGCTGTTTTTT
CDR3 protein: CASSQVAGGLNTGELFF

V gene: TRBV7-2
J gene: TRBJ2-5
D gene: TRBD1
clone size: NA
CDR3 DNA: TGTGCCAGCAGCTTAGTGCCGGGACAGGGAAGGAGGGAGACCCAGTACTTC
CDR3 protein: CASSLVPGQGRRETQYF

V gene: TRBV2
J gene: TRBJ2-1
D gene: TRBD2
clone size: NA
CDR3 DNA: TGTGCCAGCAGTGATGCGGGAGGAATCCGTGAGCAGTTCTTC
CDR3 protein: CASSDAGGIREQFF

V gene: TRBV2
J gene: TRBJ1-1
D gene: TRBD1
clone size: NA
CDR3 DNA: TGTGCCGGACGACAGGGGGTAGGGAACACTGAAGCTTTCTTT
CDR3 protein: CAGRQGVGNTEAFF

V gene: TRBV6-5
J gene: TRBJ2-5
D gene: TRBD1
clone size: NA
CDR3 DNA: TGTGCCAGCAGTTCTCCGGTTCGACAGGGCCAAGAGACCCAGTACTTC
CDR3 protein: CASSSPVRQGQETQYF

V gene: TRBV4-2
J gene: TRBJ2-7
D gene: NA
clone size: NA
CDR3 DNA: TGTGCCAGCAGCCCTTCCCGAAACGGGTGGAATCCCGAGCAGTACTTC
CDR3 protein: CASSPSRNGWNPEQYF

V gene: TRBV4-1
J gene: TRBJ1-2
D gene: NA
clone size: NA
CDR3 DNA: TGCGCCAGCAGCCAAGATGCGGGGGCCTACTATGGCTACACCTTC
CDR3 protein: CASSQDAGAYYGYTF

V gene: TRBV29-1
J gene: TRBJ2-7
D gene: NA
clone size: once
CDR3 DNA: TGCAGCGTTGAAGTAGCCGACTACGAGCAGTACTTC
CDR3 protein: CSVEVADYEQYF

V gene: TRBV5-1
J gene: TRBJ1-1
D gene: NA
clone size: NA
CDR3 DNA: TGCGCCAGCACCAAGGGGGGGGTATCGACGGAAGCTTTCTTT
CDR3 protein: CASTKGGVSTEAFF

V gene: TRBV7-8
J gene: TRBJ2-7
D gene: NA
clone size: NA
CDR3 DNA: TGTGCCAGCAGCTTAGACAGCCGAACCTACTACGAGCAGTACTTC
CDR3 protein: CASSLDSRTYYEQYF

V gene: TRBV28
J gene: TRBJ2-4
D gene: TRBD1
clone size: NA
CDR3 DNA: TGTGCCAGCAGTTCGACAGGGTGGGTCAAAAACATTCAGTACTTC
CDR3 protein: CASSSTGWVKNIQYF

V gene: TRBV5-1
J gene: TRBJ2-2
D gene: TRBD1
clone size: NA
CDR3 DNA: TGCGCCAGCAGCTCGACAGGGGGGAATACCGGGGAGCTGTTTTTT
CDR3 protein: CASSSTGGNTGELFF

V gene: TRBV29-1
J gene: TRBJ2-7
D gene: NA
clone size: once
CDR3 DNA: TGCAGCGTTGCCCAGGGCTACGAGCAGTACTTC
CDR3 protein: CSVAQGYEQYF

V gene: TRBV2
J gene: TRBJ1-5
D gene: NA
clone size: NA
CDR3 DNA: TGTGCCAGCCGGTCGGGGGAGGGGCAGTATCAGCCCCAGCATTTT
CDR3 protein: CASRSGEGQYQPQHF

V gene: TRBV5-4
J gene: TRBJ2-1
D gene: TRBD1
clone size: NA
CDR3 DNA: TGTGCCAGCAGCTTGGGGACAGGGGCCGCCAATGAGCAGTTCTTC
CDR3 protein: CASSLGTGAANEQFF

V gene: TRBV27
J gene: TRBJ2-2
D gene: TRBD2
clone size: once
CDR3 DNA: TGTGCCAGCAGTCAGCGGGGGGGCACCGGGGAGCTGTTTTTT
CDR3 protein: CASSQRGGTGELFF

V gene: TRBV18
J gene: TRBJ2-5
D gene: TRBD1
clone size: NA
CDR3 DNA: TGTGCCAGCTCCCCGGAGGGACAGGGACGGGAGACCCAGTACTTC
CDR3 protein: CASSPEGQGRETQYF

V gene: TRBV27
J gene: TRBJ2-7
D gene: NA
clone size: NA
CDR3 DNA: TGTGCCAGCAGTTTATTACGGGGGAGAGGAACTTACGAGCAGTACTTC
CDR3 protein: CASSLLRGRGTYEQYF

V gene: TRBV6-1
J gene: TRBJ2-1
D gene: TRBD2
clone size: NA
CDR3 DNA: TGTGCCAGCAGTGAAGATCCTAGCGGGAGCGATGAGCAGTTCTTC
CDR3 protein: CASSEDPSGSDEQFF

V gene: TRBV4-1
J gene: TRBJ2-7
D gene: NA
clone size: NA
CDR3 DNA: TGCGCCAGCAGCCAAGATCGGCTAGCGAGCTCCTACGAGCAGTACTTC
CDR3 protein: CASSQDRLASSYEQYF

V gene: TRBV6-5
J gene: TRBJ2-6
D gene: NA
clone size: NA
CDR3 DNA: TGTGCCAGCAGTCCCGGGGTCTCTGGGGCCAACGTCCTGACTTTC
CDR3 protein: CASSPGVSGANVLTF

V gene: TRBV12-5
J gene: TRBJ2-6
D gene: NA
clone size: NA
CDR3 DNA: TGTGCTAGTGCCGCCGGCTCTGGGGCCAACGTCCTGACTTTC
CDR3 protein: CASAAGSGANVLTF

V gene: TRBV28
J gene: TRBJ2-3
D gene: TRBD1
clone size: few
CDR3 DNA: TGTGCCAGCAGTTTAGGACAGGGGGCCACAGATACGCAGTATTTT
CDR3 protein: CASSLGQGATDTQYF

V gene: TRBV28
J gene: TRBJ1-1
D gene: NA
clone size: once
CDR3 DNA: TGTGCCAGCAGCACAGGGATTCGGGCTGAAGCTTTCTTT
CDR3 protein: CASSTGIRAEAFF

V gene: TRBV19
J gene: TRBJ2-1
D gene: TRBD2
clone size: NA
CDR3 DNA: TGTGCCAGTAGTATTAGTAGCGGGAGATACAATGAGCAGTTCTTC
CDR3 protein: CASSISSGRYNEQFF

V gene: TRBV7-9
J gene: TRBJ2-1
D gene: NA
clone size: NA
CDR3 DNA: TGTGCCAGCAGCCGACTCCAGAGAGACTACAATGAGCAGTTCTTC
CDR3 protein: CASSRLQRDYNEQFF

V gene: TRBV28
J gene: TRBJ2-5
D gene: TRBD1
clone size: NA
CDR3 DNA: TGTGCCAGCAGTTACGACAGGGGGCGGGGAGAGACCCAGTACTTC
CDR3 protein: CASSYDRGRGETQYF

V gene: TRBV5-4
J gene: TRBJ2-1
D gene: TRBD2
clone size: NA
CDR3 DNA: TGTGCCAGCAGCCCCGGGACTAGCGGGGCCCCGACTCGGGAGCAGTTCTTC
CDR3 protein: CASSPGTSGAPTREQFF

V gene: TRBV6-4
J gene: TRBJ2-7
D gene: NA
clone size: NA
CDR3 DNA: TGTGCCATCAATAACAGGGTCCACGAGCAGTACTTC
CDR3 protein: CAINNRVHEQYF

V gene: TRBV5-5
J gene: TRBJ1-1
D gene: TRBD1
clone size: once
CDR3 DNA: TGTGCCAGCAGCCCCGGACAGGGTGAAGCTTTCTTT
CDR3 protein: CASSPGQGEAFF

V gene: TRBV28
J gene: TRBJ2-1
D gene: TRBD1
clone size: NA
CDR3 DNA: TGTGCCAGCAGTTGGGCCGGTGGGACAGGGAGCTACAATGAGCAGTTCTTC
CDR3 protein: CASSWAGGTGSYNEQFF

V gene: TRBV19
J gene: TRBJ1-2
D gene: NA
clone size: NA
CDR3 DNA: TGTGCCAGTAGGACAGTCTCGCAGGGTGGCTACACCTTC
CDR3 protein: CASRTVSQGGYTF

V gene: TRBV19
J gene: TRBJ2-6
D gene: NA
clone size: NA
CDR3 DNA: TGTGCCAGTAGGGGCTATTCTGGGGCCAACGTCCTGACTTTC
CDR3 protein: CASRGYSGANVLTF

V gene: TRBV5-1
J gene: TRBJ2-3
D gene: NA
clone size: NA
CDR3 DNA: TGCGCCAGCAGCTTGGTACCCCAGGGCCCTACAGATACGCAGTATTTT
CDR3 protein: CASSLVPQGPTDTQYF

V gene: TRBV5-1
J gene: TRBJ2-7
D gene: TRBD1
clone size: NA
CDR3 DNA: TGCGCCAGCAGCTTGGGGGGACAGCCCTACGAGCAGTACTTC
CDR3 protein: CASSLGGQPYEQYF

V gene: TRBV19
J gene: TRBJ1-4
D gene: NA
clone size: NA
CDR3 DNA: TGTGCCACCAAATGGGGCCTGGGGTGGTTTTTT
CDR3 protein: CATKWGLGWFF

V gene: TRBV7-9
J gene: TRBJ2-5
D gene: NA
clone size: NA
CDR3 DNA: TGTGCCAGCAGCTCGTTTTCAGAGACCCAGTACTTC
CDR3 protein: CASSSFSETQYF

V gene: TRBV4-2
J gene: TRBJ2-2
D gene: TRBD2
clone size: once
CDR3 DNA: TGTGCCAGCAGCCAAGACGCGGGGGGAGGGGAGCTGTTTTTT
CDR3 protein: CASSQDAGGGELFF

V gene: TRBV18
J gene: TRBJ2-2
D gene: TRBD1
clone size: NA
CDR3 DNA: TGTGCCAGCTCACTAGACAGGGTCCACACCGGGGAGCTGTTTTTT
CDR3 protein: CASSLDRVHTGELFF

V gene: TRBV4-1
J gene: TRBJ2-1
D gene: TRBD2
clone size: once
CDR3 DNA: TGCGCCAGCAGCCATTTAGCGGGAGGGCACAATGAGCAGTTCTTC
CDR3 protein: CASSHLAGGHNEQFF